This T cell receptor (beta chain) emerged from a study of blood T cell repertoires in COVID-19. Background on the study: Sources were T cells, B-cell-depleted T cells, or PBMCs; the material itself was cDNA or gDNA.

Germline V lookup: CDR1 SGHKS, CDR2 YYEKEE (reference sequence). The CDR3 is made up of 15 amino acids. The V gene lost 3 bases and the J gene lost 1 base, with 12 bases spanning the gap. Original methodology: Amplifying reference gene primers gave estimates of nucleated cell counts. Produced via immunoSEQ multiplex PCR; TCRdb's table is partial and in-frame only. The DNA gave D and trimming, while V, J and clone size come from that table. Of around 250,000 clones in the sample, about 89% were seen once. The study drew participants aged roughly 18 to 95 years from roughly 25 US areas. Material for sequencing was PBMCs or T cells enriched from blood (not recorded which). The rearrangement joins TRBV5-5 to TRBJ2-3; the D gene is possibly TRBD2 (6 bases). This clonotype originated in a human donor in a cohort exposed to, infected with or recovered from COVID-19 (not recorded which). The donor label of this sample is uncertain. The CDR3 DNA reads TGTGCCAGCAGCTCCACGGGCGGGGGCACAGATACGCAGTATTTT. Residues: CASSSTGGGTDTQYF.